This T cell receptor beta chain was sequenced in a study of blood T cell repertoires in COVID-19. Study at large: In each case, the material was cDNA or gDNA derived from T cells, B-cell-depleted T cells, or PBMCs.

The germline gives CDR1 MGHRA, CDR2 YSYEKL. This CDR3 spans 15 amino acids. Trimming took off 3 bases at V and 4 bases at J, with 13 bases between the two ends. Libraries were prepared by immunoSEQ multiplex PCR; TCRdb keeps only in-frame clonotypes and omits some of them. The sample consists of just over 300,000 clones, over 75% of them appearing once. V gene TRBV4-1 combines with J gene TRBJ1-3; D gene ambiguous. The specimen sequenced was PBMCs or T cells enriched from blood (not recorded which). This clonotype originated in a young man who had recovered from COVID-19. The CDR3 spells CASSHPGEAGNTIYF. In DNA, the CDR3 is TGCGCCAGCAGCCACCCCGGGGAGGCAGGAAACACCATATATTTT.